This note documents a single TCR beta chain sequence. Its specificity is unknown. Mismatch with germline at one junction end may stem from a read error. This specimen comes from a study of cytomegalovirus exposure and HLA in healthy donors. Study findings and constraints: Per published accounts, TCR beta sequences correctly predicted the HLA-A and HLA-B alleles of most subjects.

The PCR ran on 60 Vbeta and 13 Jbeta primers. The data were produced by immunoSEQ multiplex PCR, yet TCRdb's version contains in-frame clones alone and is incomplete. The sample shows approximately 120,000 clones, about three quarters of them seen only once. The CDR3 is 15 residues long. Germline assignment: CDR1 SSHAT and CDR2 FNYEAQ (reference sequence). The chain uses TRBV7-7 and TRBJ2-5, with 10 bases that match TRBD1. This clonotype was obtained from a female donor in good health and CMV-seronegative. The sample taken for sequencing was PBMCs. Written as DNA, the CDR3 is TGTGCTAGCAGCCCGTTGACAGGGGGCATAGAGACCCAGTACTTC. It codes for CASSPLTGGIETQYF.